The 27 T cell receptor beta chains in this list originate from one sample, sequenced in a study of T cells in Graves' hyperthyroidism and ophthalmopathy. RNA transcripts provided the source from which TCR beta CDR3 regions were amplified. When the TCR CDR3 underwent first-round RT-PCR, the HTBI primer set was used. TCRdb itself ran the multiplex PCR reads through MiXCR, one entry per CDR3 protein. The sample has hundreds of thousands of distinct CDR3 sequences, 15% to 20% seen once; the top ten hold 3% to 4.5%. The source material was blood. The receptors shown here come from a woman in her 30s with Graves' hyperthyroidism.

This clonotype was counted ten times or more. The rearrangement joins TRBV28 to TRBJ1-1; unclear D gene. CDR1 and CDR2 (germline): MDHEN, SYDVKM. The CDR3 is made up of 13 amino acids. V shed 6 bases and J shed 3 bases, with 11 bases lying between them. The CDR3 DNA reads as TGTGCCAGCAGCACTCCGGTGTACACTGAAGCTTTCTTT. This encodes CASSTPVYTEAFF.

This clonotype has just a few counts. The J gene is TRBJ2-3, the V gene TRBV4-3; D is unresolved. V was clipped by 0 bases and J by 4 bases, with 8 bases between them. In germline, CDR1 is LGHNA, CDR2 YSLEER. The CDR3 totals 14 residues. CDR3 DNA: TGCGCCAGCAGCCAAGATCGGTCGTCAGATACGCAGTATTTT. It codes for CASSQDRSSDTQYF.

The J gene is TRBJ1-2, the V gene TRBV20-1; possibly TRBD1 for D (5 bases). In germline, CDR1 is DFQATT, CDR2 SNEGSKA (reference sequence). The CDR3 has 15 residues. V dropped 3 bases and J dropped 7 bases, with 21 bases sitting between them. DNA for the CDR3: TGCAGTGCTAGTGGGGTAGGCAGGGTGTCTTTTGGCTACACCTTC. Protein sequence: CSASGVGRVSFGYTF.

This clonotype was detected only a few times. V and J are TRBV7-8 and TRBJ2-1; 13 nucleotides align to TRBD2. This CDR3 is built from 16 residues. The V gene's germline CDR1 is SGHVS and CDR2 FQNEAQ. Germline trimming cut 2 bases from V and 10 bases from J; bases unmatched to any gene: 8. CDR3 protein: CASSLLGLAGESEQFF. In DNA form, the CDR3 reads TGTGCCAGCAGCTTACTTGGACTAGCGGGAGAGTCGGAGCAGTTCTTC.

This clonotype was detected ten times or more. The rearrangement links TRBV11-2 to TRBJ2-7, with D perhaps TRBD2 (6 bases). Between the trimmed V and J ends, which lost 1 base and 1 base, there was a span of 11 bases. This CDR3 spans 15 amino acids. The germline V gene encodes CDR1 SGHAT and CDR2 FQNNGV. Here the CDR3 reads CASSLAGTPSYEQYF. As DNA, the CDR3 is TGTGCCAGCAGCTTAGCCGGGACTCCTTCCTACGAGCAGTACTTC.

This clonotype was observed a few times. The rearrangement links TRBV14 to TRBJ2-3; D gene unclear. There are 13 residues in the CDR3. Germline V gene sequence: CDR1 SGHDN, CDR2 FVKESK. The ends were cut back, 3 bases at V and 3 bases at J, with 7 bases in the middle. The chain's CDR3 is CASSHVSTDTQYF. The CDR3 region has the DNA TGTGCCAGCAGCCACGTCAGTACAGATACGCAGTATTTT.

The chain joins TRBV5-4 to TRBJ1-2, with D perhaps TRBD1 (5 bases). Germline loops: CDR1 SGHNT, CDR2 YYREEE (reference sequence). Trimming stripped 0 bases from V and 7 bases from J, with 10 bases between. This CDR3 region has 13 residues. CDR3: CASSLAGGSGYTF. DNA of the CDR3: TGTGCCAGCAGCTTGGCTGGGGGATCTGGCTACACCTTC.

J is TRBJ1-3 and V is TRBV29-1; no clear D gene. V was shortened by 4 bases and J by 4 bases, with 8 bases between the two germline ends. This CDR3 region has 12 residues. Germline CDR1 and CDR2: SQVTM and ANQGSEA. In DNA, the CDR3 is TGCAGCGTTGTCGAGTTCGGAAACACCATATATTTT. It is translated as CSVVEFGNTIYF. Complete variable domain (other parts from reference TRBV29-1 and TRBJ1-3): SAVISQKPSRDICQRGTSLTIQCQVDSQVTMMFWYRQQPGQSLTLIATANQGSEATYESGFVIDKFPISRPNLTFSTLTVSNMSPEDSSIYLCSVVEFGNTIYFGEGSWLTVV.

The V call is TRBV27, the J call TRBJ2-7; D perhaps matches TRBD1 (6 bases). The germline CDR1 and CDR2 sequences are MNHEY and SMNVEV (reference sequence). The CDR3 runs to 15 residues. The ends were cut back, 4 bases at V and 0 bases at J, with 13 bases in the middle. The CDR3 bases are TGTGCCAGCAGTTCGGCAGGGGTTAGCTCCTACGAGCAGTACTTC. It is translated as CASSSAGVSSYEQYF.

The J gene is TRBJ2-1, the V gene TRBV4-3, with 10 bases identical to TRBD2. The CDR3 consists of 17 residues. V shed 0 bases, J shed 7 bases, and the junction held 9 bases outside the gene matches. Looked up from germline, CDR1 is LGHNA and CDR2 is YSLEER. The CDR3 loop is CASSQDGRLAGANEQFF. The CDR3 DNA sequence: TGCGCCAGCAGCCAAGATGGACGGCTAGCGGGAGCTAATGAGCAGTTCTTC.

This clonotype came up many times. The chain joins TRBV29-1 to TRBJ2-5; maybe TRBD2 (6 bases). V was shortened by 4 bases and J by 5 bases, with 17 bases between the two germline ends. Germline lookup yields CDR1 SQVTM and CDR2 ANQGSEA. The CDR3 contains 14 residues. The CDR3 here is CSVVVVGGMETQYF. The CDR3 DNA reads as TGCAGCGTTGTAGTTGTGGGGGGTATGGAGACCCAGTACTTC.

At least ten counts were recorded for this clonotype. The CDR3 bases are TGTGCTAGTGGTTTGGGAGGAGATACGCAGTATTTT. Its protein is CASGLGGDTQYF. This rearrangement joins TRBV12-5 to TRBJ2-3; D unclear. The CDR3 consists of 12 residues. V lost 1 base to trimming and J lost 5 bases, with 4 bases between them. Per germline, CDR1 LGHNT and CDR2 FRNRAP.

The chain combines TRBV28 with TRBJ2-7; TRBD1 aligns across 8 bases. With 3 bases clipped from V and 2 bases from J, the junction kept 9 bases outside the gene matches. The CDR3 consists of 16 residues. CDR1 MDHEN and CDR2 SYDVKM come from the germline V gene. The CDR3 region is CASSFRDRGFTYEQYF. CDR3 DNA sequence: TGTGCCAGCAGTTTCCGTGACAGGGGTTTTACCTACGAGCAGTACTTC.

The chain uses TRBV10-3 and TRBJ2-1; TRBD2 is a possible D gene (5 bases). V gave up 3 bases and J gave up 8 bases, with 14 bases separating them. Germline V gives CDR1 ENHRY, CDR2 SYGVKD. This CDR3 has 14 residues. CDR3 DNA sequence: TGTGCCATCAGTGATTTGGGCGGGCTGGATGAGCAGTTCTTC. This translates into CAISDLGGLDEQFF.

The rearrangement uses TRBV29-1 and TRBJ2-1, with TRBD1 matching 9 bases. CDR1 and CDR2 from the germline V gene are SQVTM and ANQGSEA. J was trimmed by 7 bases and V by 4 bases; bases with no gene match: 5. The CDR3 loop spans 13 amino acids. This chain's CDR3 is CSVADRGMNEQFF. The DNA for the CDR3 is TGCAGCGTTGCGGACAGGGGTATGAATGAGCAGTTCTTC.

This clonotype was observed at least ten times. This sequence joins TRBV3-1 and TRBJ2-1, with D perhaps being TRBD1 or TRBD2 (5 bases each). This CDR3 is 14 amino acids long. The V gene lost 0 bases and the J gene lost 14 bases, with 17 bases spanning the gap. Looked up from germline, CDR1 is LGHDT and CDR2 is YNNKEL (reference sequence). CDR3 bases: TGTGCCAGCAGCCAAGATCTCGGATCGGGACGTAAGTTCTTC. This encodes CASSQDLGSGRKFF.

The genes are TRBV5-1 and TRBJ2-3; 7 nucleotides line up with TRBD1. This CDR3 spans 13 amino acids. Trimming removed 4 bases from V and 4 bases from J; junction bases left unmatched: 3. CDR1 is SGHRS, CDR2 YFSETQ, per germline. CDR3 amino acids: CASSRDSADTQYF. DNA of the CDR3: TGCGCCAGCAGCAGGGACAGCGCAGATACGCAGTATTTT.

The V call is TRBV28, the J call TRBJ1-5, with TRBD1 as a possible D gene (5 bases). The CDR3 loop spans 17 amino acids. Between the trimmed V and J ends, which lost 5 bases and 3 bases, there was a span of 20 bases. CDR1 is MDHEN, CDR2 SYDVKM, per germline. The CDR3 region is CASSLSLPRVPNQPQHF. The CDR3 DNA is TGTGCCAGCAGTCTATCCCTTCCCAGGGTTCCCAATCAGCCCCAGCATTTT.

The chain uses TRBV13 and TRBJ1-2; 9 nucleotides align to TRBD1. The CDR3 runs to 17 residues. Trimming at V came to 0 bases and at J to 2 bases, leaving 7 bases not matched to a gene. CDR1 is PRHDT, CDR2 FYEKMQ, per germline (reference sequence). The CDR3 spells CASSLGRGQGGNYGYTF. CDR3 sequence (DNA): TGTGCCAGCAGCTTAGGCCGGGGACAGGGAGGGAACTATGGCTACACCTTC.

The V call is TRBV4-1, the J call TRBJ2-7; no clear D gene. CDR3 length equals 14 residues. Germline loops: CDR1 MGHRA, CDR2 YSYEKL. The V and J ends lost 1 base and 6 bases respectively, with 13 bases between them. The CDR3 spells CASSQASGSSEQYF. The CDR3 DNA is TGCGCCAGCAGCCAAGCATCAGGATCGAGCGAGCAGTACTTC.

Ten or more counts support this clonotype. The gene calls are TRBV12-3 or TRBV12-4 and TRBJ2-1; no definite D call. V gave up 5 bases and J gave up 8 bases, with 13 bases separating them. CDR3 length: 13 residues. The CDR3: CASSAGSADEQFF. The CDR3, as DNA: TGTGCCAGCAGTGCCGGTTCGGCCGATGAGCAGTTCTTC.

This clonotype came up many times. This rearrangement joins TRBV7-9 to TRBJ2-2; D is perhaps TRBD1 (6 bases). Trimming left V 11 bases short and J 0 bases short, with 13 bases between. Looked up from germline, CDR1 is SEHNR and CDR2 is FQNEAQ (reference sequence). The length of the CDR3 is 14 residues. CDR3 amino acids: CAPRGPSNTGELFF. The CDR3 coding sequence is TGTGCCCCCAGGGGACCATCGAACACCGGGGAGCTGTTTTTT. Supplemented by reference TRBV7-9 and TRBJ2-2, the full variable domain reads DTGVSQNPRHKITKRGQNVTFRCDPISEHNRLYWYRQTLGQGPEFLTYFQNEAQLEKSRLLSDRFSAERPKGSFSTLEIQRTEQGDSAMYLCAPRGPSNTGELFFGEGSRLTVL.

Many counts were recorded for this clonotype. The V and J genes are TRBV27 and TRBJ1-1; D gene ambiguous. CDR3 length: 13 residues. The V end was cut by 5 bases, the J end by 0 bases, with 7 bases between. Germline V gene data show CDR1 as MNHEY and CDR2 as SMNVEV (reference sequence). CDR3 protein: CASSRRMNTEAFF. The CDR3 DNA is TGTGCCAGCAGTAGACGGATGAACACTGAAGCTTTCTTT.

Many counts were recorded for this clonotype. The chain employs TRBV30 and TRBJ2-1; 9 nucleotides align to TRBD2. This CDR3 region has 14 residues. V trimming: 3 bases; J trimming: 4 bases; junction bases outside the gene matches: 4. Germline V CDR1 and CDR2: GTSNPN, SVGIG (reference sequence). Written as DNA, the CDR3 is TGTGCCTGGAGACGACTAGCGGTATACAATGAGCAGTTCTTC. This codes for CAWRRLAVYNEQFF.

Concerning this clonotype itself: This may be a read error, as it is one base from a much larger clone. V usage is TRBV6-2 or TRBV6-3 and J usage is TRBJ1-1; D remains ambiguous. The germline CDR1 and CDR2 sequences are MNHEY and SVGEGT. The CDR3 has 14 amino acids. The CDR3 region has the DNA TGTGCCAACAGTTACTCTGAGGGAAGAACTGAAGCTTTCTTT. It is translated as CANSYSEGRTEAFF.

J is TRBJ2-7 and V is TRBV29-1; D is ambiguous. There are 15 residues in the CDR3. Germline V gene sequence: CDR1 SQVTM, CDR2 ANQGSEA. Trimming cost V 5 bases and J 0 bases, with 17 bases left between them. Written as DNA, the CDR3 is TGCAGCGTTACCCGGATGGACCGCTCCTCCTACGAGCAGTACTTC. As protein: CSVTRMDRSSYEQYF.

The chain carries TRBV11-2 and TRBJ1-3; TRBD1 is a possible D gene (6 bases). The CDR3 totals 15 residues. Trimming took off 4 bases at V and 0 bases at J, with 10 bases between the two ends. CDR1 is SGHAT and CDR2 is FQNNGV in the germline V gene. CDR3 bases: TGTGCCAGCAGCTCCGCAGGGGTCTCTGGAAACACCATATATTTT. It translates to CASSSAGVSGNTIYF.